The T cell receptor beta chain under discussion was sequenced for a study of cytomegalovirus exposure and HLA in healthy donors. Regarding the study as a whole: Associated with cytomegalovirus, according to the listing, were 164 TCR beta chains. Usually a TCR sequence was rare, but some public TCRs were found in many donors.

About this clone itself: Its antigen remains unknown.

The junction had 11 bases not matched to a gene; V was cut back by 6 bases and J by 4 bases. CDR3 length: 17 residues. Germline V CDR1 and CDR2: SGHNT, YYREEE (reference sequence). TCRdb keeps only in-frame clones here, not all; method: immunoSEQ multiplex PCR. Of approximately 140,000 clones in the sample, around 90% were seen once. The sample was PBMCs. This clonotype was obtained from a woman under 30 in good health and CMV-seropositive. The J gene is TRBJ1-3, the V gene TRBV5-4; 12 bases agree with TRBD1. CDR3 coding DNA: TGTGCCAGCACTTCCGGGACAGGGGGCGCGAGGGGAAACACCATATATTTT. Protein sequence: CASTSGTGGARGNTIYF.